The clone carrying this T cell receptor (beta chain) was observed a handful of times. The data originate from a study of somatic mutations in cytotoxic T cells in rheumatoid arthritis. Study overall: At nearly 100% purity, some V beta antibody-stained T-cell populations were flow-sorted, and these included V beta1+ cells that were sequenced for TCRB.

This CDR3 is 16 amino acids long. Germline V gene lookup returns CDR1 SEHNR and CDR2 FQNEAQ (reference sequence). Trimming cost V 5 bases and J 4 bases; bases outside gene matches: 13. Assay: immunoSEQ multiplex PCR; the TCRdb copy retains only in-frame clones and omits some. The table records some 40,000 clones, approximately 80% of them present only once. Sequenced: CD8+ T cells sorted from blood. The chain is built from TRBV7-9 and TRBJ1-2; 7 nucleotides align to TRBD1. The origin of this receptor is a man aged 35 to 55 in good health. The CDR3 loop is CASSQSGTAYIYGYTF. As DNA, the CDR3 is TGTGCCAGCAGCCAATCCGGGACAGCGTATATCTATGGCTACACCTTC.